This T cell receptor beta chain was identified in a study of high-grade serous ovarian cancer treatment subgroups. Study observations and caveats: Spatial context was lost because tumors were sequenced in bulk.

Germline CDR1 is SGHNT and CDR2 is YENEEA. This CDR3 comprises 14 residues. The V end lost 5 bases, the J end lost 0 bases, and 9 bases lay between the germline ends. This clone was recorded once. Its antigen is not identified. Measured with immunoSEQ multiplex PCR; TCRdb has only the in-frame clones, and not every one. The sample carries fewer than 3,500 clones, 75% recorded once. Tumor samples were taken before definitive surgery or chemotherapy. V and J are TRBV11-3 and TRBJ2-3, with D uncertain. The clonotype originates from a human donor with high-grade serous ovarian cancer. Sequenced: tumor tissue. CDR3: CASSLTSSTDTQYF. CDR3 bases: TGTGCCAGCAGCCTCACGAGTAGCACAGATACGCAGTATTTT.